This T cell receptor beta chain was captured in a study of regulatory T cells in long-lasting Graves disease. Study as a whole: Persistent Graves' disease meant over 5 years of antithyroid drugs with positive TSH receptor antibodies.

This clonotype was recorded only once. What it recognizes is unknown. Given a much more abundant clone one base away, this may be a read error. Sample time point: persistent/refractory GD, antithyroid drugs over 5 years with positive TRAb. PBMCs were the source of the RNA used for TCR sequencing. Doctors identified Graves' disease using the American Thyroid Association guidelines. Notes on the study in general: TCR diversity was lower in persistent Graves' patients than in newly diagnosed ones. Whereas around 970 public clonotypes were shared by new patients, persistent patients shared more, at a few thousand.

In germline, CDR1 is SGHTA, CDR2 FQGNSA. The CDR3 spans 15 residues. HTBI primers from iRepertoire and Arm-PCR of CDR3 regions yielded the TCR beta libraries. Using its own MiXCR run on the multiplex PCR reads, TCRdb lists one record per CDR3 protein. The repertoire holds about 420,000 distinct CDR3 sequences, about a quarter seen once, with about 27% in the top ten. The chain recombines TRBV7-2 with TRBJ1-2; D ambiguous. The sequence was collected from a female donor with Graves disease. This specimen consisted of peripheral blood mononuclear cells (PBMCs), obtained when the disease was refractory, from a patient treated with antithyroid drugs. CDR3 coding DNA: TGTGCCAGCAGCTTTCCGCCGCTCCGGTCCTATGACTACACCTTC. Translation gives CASSFPPLRSYDYTF. The full variable domain, completed using reference TRBV7-2 and TRBJ1-2, is GAGVSQSPSNKVTEKGKDVELRCDPISGHTALYWYRQSLGQGLEFLIYFQGNSAPDKSGLPSDRFSAERTGGSVSTLTIQRTQQEDSAVYLCASSFPPLRSYDYTFGSGTRLTVV.